Sequencing of this T cell receptor beta chain was carried out in a study of cytomegalovirus exposure and HLA in healthy donors. Study-level information: A later analysis reported the same platform for the 120 validation repertoires and the 500 to 700 first-cohort repertoires.

The assay was immunoSEQ multiplex PCR, and TCRdb's table has in-frame clones only and misses some. The sample has tens of thousands of clones, 80% to 90% seen once. Germline CDR1 and CDR2: SGHNT and YYREEE (reference sequence). CDR3 length: 16 residues. V lost 3 bases, J lost 0 bases, and 8 bases stayed unmatched. The rearrangement joins TRBV5-4 to TRBJ2-7, with TRBD2 matching over 8 bases. This TCR was sampled from a woman aged 18-30 years in good health and CMV-seropositive. The sequencing input was PBMCs. The CDR3 coding sequence is TGTGCCAGCAGCTATCATAGCGGGACGAGCTCCTACGAGCAGTACTTC. It encodes CASSYHSGTSSYEQYF.